The text below deals with one TCR beta chain. The authors built TCR beta libraries using iRepertoire HTBI primers and Arm-PCR of CDR3 regions. MiXCR was run by TCRdb on the multiplex PCR reads, yielding one entry per CDR3 protein. The profile shows fewer than 650,000 distinct CDR3 sequences, roughly a sixth of them singletons. Between the trimmed V and J ends, which lost 3 bases and 5 bases, there was a span of 19 bases. The CDR3 loop spans 16 amino acids. Germline V gene data show CDR1 as MDHEN and CDR2 as SYDVKM. Time point defined: newly diagnosed GD, antithyroid drugs for less than 3 months. Isolated PBMC RNA provided the starting material for the TCR library. This record comes from a study of regulatory T cells in long-lasting Graves disease. The same specimen was also included in a second study, on T cells in Graves' hyperthyroidism and ophthalmopathy. As that report states: Blood also contained most expanded thyroid clonotypes above 0.001.

The clonotype originates from a man aged 18 to 30 with Graves disease. This specimen was peripheral blood mononuclear cells (PBMCs), taken at new diagnosis, from a patient treated with antithyroid drugs. The chain uses TRBV28 and TRBJ1-2; no clear D gene. Here the CDR3 reads CASSFNPVPPRYGYTF. CDR3 in DNA: TGTGCCAGCAGTTTCAACCCAGTTCCTCCGAGGTATGGCTACACCTTC.